The clone carrying this T cell receptor beta chain was observed a few times. V was clipped by 3 bases and J by 8 bases, with 14 bases between them. The CDR3 runs 13 residues. The germline gives CDR1 SQVTM, CDR2 ANQGSEA. This specimen belongs to a study of blood T cells in healthy people across ages. With a J-beta primer mix and a sample-barcoded 5' primer, a second PCR ran about 6 to 11 cycles. TCRdb processed the 5' RACE reads anew with MiXCR; each CDR3 protein has one entry. The data contain 850,000 to 1,300,000 distinct CDR3 sequences, over 35% of them singletons. The sequence derives from a woman in her sixties or seventies in good health. Input material: blood. V is TRBV29-1 and J is TRBJ2-1, with D unclear. The CDR3, as DNA: TGCAGCGTTGATTCGGGCGCTGCTTATGAGCAGTTCTTC. Protein sequence: CSVDSGAAYEQFF.